The 12 T cell receptor beta chains reported below all come from one sample, sequenced in a study of metastatic and nonmetastatic thyroid tumors. TCRdb reanalyzed the PCR reads with MiXCR. The table has about 35,000 clones, roughly 18% seen once. No patient received treatment before thyroid surgery. Sample: blood. The receptor source for this set is a female donor with papillary thyroid cancer or a benign thyroid nodule (not recorded which). Some clones in this sample may be carry-over from other donors' samples.

About this clone: The final CDR3 position lacks the conserved phenylalanine or tryptophan, pointing to a likely read error. The rearrangement links TRBV28 to TRBJ2-7, with D possibly matching TRBD1 (6 bases). CDR3 length equals 13 residues. From germline, CDR1 is MDHEN and CDR2 SYDVKM. Trimming took 5 bases from V and 8 from J, leaving 16 bases between them. The CDR3 DNA is TGTGCCAGCAGTCCGCCTGGACAGTGGAAGCAGTACCTC. Translation gives CASSPPGQWKQYL.

V and J are TRBV4-1 and TRBJ2-3, with D possibly being TRBD2 (6 bases). Trimming cost V 0 bases and J 9 bases, with 19 bases left between them. CDR1 is MGHRA, CDR2 YSYEKL, per germline. The CDR3 extends over 16 amino acids. CDR3 DNA: TGCGCCAGCAGCCAAGAGAGGGTCGGCAGCGGGTTGACGCAGTATTTT. It yields the protein CASSQERVGSGLTQYF.

This clone was seen many times. The junction and the germline gene differ at one end; a read error may be behind it. The gene calls are TRBV20-1 and TRBJ1-5; D remains ambiguous. The germline V gene encodes CDR1 DFQATT and CDR2 SNEGSKA (reference sequence). The CDR3 totals 13 residues. CDR3 region: CSARGSPNQPQHF. CDR3 bases: TGCAGTGCTAGGGGCAGTCCCAATCAACCCCAGCATTTT.

This clone was seen many times. One end of the junction fails to match germline, which may point to a read error. The chain uses TRBV6-1 and TRBJ2-7; D might be TRBD1 or TRBD2, each matching 5 bases. Germline CDR1 reads MNHNS; CDR2 reads SASEGT. This CDR3 region has 14 residues. CDR3 residues: CASMVASRAYEQCF. CDR3 bases: TGTGCCAGCATGGTGGCTAGCAGGGCCTACGAGCAGTGCTTC.

This clone has more than one count but fewer than ten. A read error may be the cause here, since a much bigger clone is one base away. Additional DNA sequences in this sample encode the identical CDR3. The V gene is TRBV14, the J gene TRBJ2-1; D is uncertain. The CDR3 is 13 residues long. CDR1 and CDR2 (germline): SGHDN, FVKESK. The CDR3 loop reads CASSLFTGLELFF. The DNA for the CDR3 is TGTGCCAGCAGTCTATTCACTGGGCTAGAGCTGTTCTTC.

V gene TRBV5-1 combines with J gene TRBJ2-5; 10 bases agree with TRBD2. The CDR3 is 16 amino acids. Germline lookup yields CDR1 SGHRS and CDR2 YFSETQ. V was pared by 1 base and J by 2 bases, with 5 bases of the junction left unmatched. As DNA, the CDR3 is TGCGCCAGCAGCTTGTGGGGACTAGCGTGGCAAGAGACCCAGTACTTC. Its translation is CASSLWGLAWQETQYF. Complete variable domain (other parts from reference TRBV5-1 and TRBJ2-5): KAGVTQTPRYLIKTRGQQVTLSCSPISGHRSVSWYQQTPGQGLQFLFEYFSETQRNKGNFPGRFSGRQFSNSRSEMNVSTLELGDSALYLCASSLWGLAWQETQYFGPGTRLLVL.

This clone was counted at least ten times. V and J are TRBV24-1 and TRBJ2-1, with D possibly TRBD2 on 6 matching bases. V was trimmed by 3 bases and J by 9 bases, leaving 20 bases between them. The CDR3 runs to 16 residues. CDR1 is KGHDR, CDR2 SFDVKD, per germline. The CDR3 nucleotides are TGTGCCACCAGTGATCCCGATGGGACTTCTTTTACTGAGCAGTTCTTC. This gives the protein CATSDPDGTSFTEQFF.

A few counts support this clone. The J gene is TRBJ2-7, the V gene TRBV28; D is perhaps TRBD2 (7 bases). The germline V gene has CDR1 MDHEN and CDR2 SYDVKM. V was cut by 6 bases and J by 5 bases, with 23 bases left in between. The CDR3 consists of 16 residues. CDR3 sequence reads: CASSVGGASAFNEQYF. The CDR3 region has the DNA TGTGCCAGCAGCGTAGGGGGGGCTAGCGCCTTCAACGAGCAGTACTTC.

There are many counts of this clone. The chain employs TRBV15 and TRBJ2-3; possible D gene TRBD2, 6 bases. CDR3 length: 14 amino acids. Germline V gives CDR1 LNHNV, CDR2 YYDKDF (reference sequence). The V end lost 5 bases, the J end lost 3 bases, and 12 bases lay between the germline ends. This CDR3 is CATSPGRLTDTQYF. The CDR3 nucleotides are TGTGCCACCAGCCCAGGGAGGTTGACAGATACGCAGTATTTT.

Remarks on this clone: This may be a read error: a much more frequent sequence differs by one nucleotide. This sequence joins TRBV6-1 and TRBJ1-4; D unclear. Trimming shortened V by 6 bases and J by 7 bases, and 18 bases separated the two germline ends. The CDR3 has 15 amino acids. Germline CDR1 is MNHNS and CDR2 is SASEGT. In DNA, the CDR3 is TGTGCCAGCAGACCCGGAGAGGTCGGGAGTGAAAAACTGTTTTTT. It codes for CASRPGEVGSEKLFF.

At least ten counts were recorded for this clone. The V gene is TRBV12-5, the J gene TRBJ1-2; possible D gene TRBD1, 5 bases. Germline lookup yields CDR1 LGHNT and CDR2 FRNRAP. Trimming took 6 bases from V and 3 from J, leaving 11 bases between them. This CDR3 spans 13 amino acids. The CDR3: CASGRQTDYGYTF. The CDR3 coding sequence is TGTGCTAGTGGAAGACAGACCGACTATGGCTACACCTTC.

This clone was detected ten times or more. J is TRBJ1-3 and V is TRBV7-2; D ambiguous. Looked up from germline, CDR1 is SGHTA and CDR2 is FQGNSA. The V and J ends lost 4 bases and 1 base respectively, with 11 bases between them. The CDR3 contains 15 residues. For the CDR3, the DNA is TGTGCCAGCAGCTCATACCTTAAGTCTGGAAACACCATATATTTT. Translating it yields CASSSYLKSGNTIYF. Variable domain in full (rest from reference TRBV7-2 and TRBJ1-3): GAGVSQSPSNKVTEKGKDVELRCDPISGHTALYWYRQSLGQGLEFLIYFQGNSAPDKSGLPSDRFSAERTGGSVSTLTIQRTQQEDSAVYLCASSSYLKSGNTIYFGEGSWLTVV.